Sequencing of this T cell receptor beta chain was carried out in a study of T cells in Graves' hyperthyroidism and ophthalmopathy. Germline loops: CDR1 MNHEY, CDR2 SVGAGI. V was clipped by 4 bases and J by 8 bases; unmatched bases: 3. This CDR3 is 12 amino acids long. Amplified TCR beta CDR3 regions derived from RNA transcripts. First-round RT-PCR with HTBI primers amplified the TCR CDR3 region. MiXCR, run by TCRdb on the multiplex PCR reads, gives a single entry per CDR3 protein. The sample contains roughly 400,000 distinct CDR3 sequences, 25% of which appear only once. This clonotype has a single count.

The sequenced sample was blood. This chain links TRBV6-5 with TRBJ1-2, with TRBD1 identical over 8 bases. This sequence originates from a man between 45 and 60 years old with Graves' hyperthyroidism. For the CDR3, the DNA is TGTGCCAGCAGTTGGACAGGGTCCGGCTACACCTTC. Amino acid sequence: CASSWTGSGYTF.